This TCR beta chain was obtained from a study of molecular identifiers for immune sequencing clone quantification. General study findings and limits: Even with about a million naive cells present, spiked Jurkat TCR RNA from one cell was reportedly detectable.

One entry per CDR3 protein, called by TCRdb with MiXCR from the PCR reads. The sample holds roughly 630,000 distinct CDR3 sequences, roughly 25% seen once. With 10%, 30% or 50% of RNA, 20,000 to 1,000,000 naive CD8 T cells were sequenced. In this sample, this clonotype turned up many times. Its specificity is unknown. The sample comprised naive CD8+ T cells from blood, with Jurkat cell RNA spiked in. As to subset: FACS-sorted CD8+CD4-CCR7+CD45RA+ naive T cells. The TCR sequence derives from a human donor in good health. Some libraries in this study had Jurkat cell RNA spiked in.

CDR3 residues: CASSLSGTVTDTQYF. CDR3 bases: TGTGCCAGCAGCTTATCGGGGACAGTCACAGATACGCAGTATTTT. The chain uses TRBV7-9 and TRBJ2-3, with 7 bases fitting TRBD1. With 2 bases clipped from V and 2 bases from J, the junction kept 4 bases outside the gene matches. CDR1 and CDR2 from the germline V gene are SEHNR and FQNEAQ (reference sequence). The CDR3 extends over 15 amino acids.